The rows below give T cell receptor beta chains drawn from one sample of a study of blood T cell repertoires in COVID-19. Profiled with immunoSEQ multiplex PCR; TCRdb holds only in-frame clones, not every one. Of about 240,000 clones in the sample, roughly 83% are singletons; the top ten hold around 9.6%. Sequencing was carried out using peripheral blood. These TCRs come from an elderly woman with acute or convalescent COVID-19. Both conserved end residues are part of each CDR3. A D gene is named only where the DNA matches it firmly. Size tells how often a clone was seen (once, few, many) or the class of an expanded clone, and some rows leave it out.

j_gene: TRBJ2-7; abundance: NA; d_gene: TRBD2; v_gene: TRBV27; CDR3nt: TGTGCCAGCAAGGGAGGGACCGAGCAGTACTTC; CDR3aa: CASKGGTEQYF
j_gene: TRBJ1-3; abundance: NA; d_gene: NA; v_gene: TRBV10-3; CDR3nt: TGTGCCATCAGTGAGTCGTCAGTAGCCTCTGGAAACACCATATATTTT; CDR3aa: CAISESSVASGNTIYF
j_gene: TRBJ1-4; abundance: NA; d_gene: NA; v_gene: TRBV10-3; CDR3nt: TGTGCCATCAGTGAGTCGATAGGACAGCTTAATGAAAAACTGTTTTTT; CDR3aa: CAISESIGQLNEKLFF
j_gene: TRBJ1-2; abundance: NA; d_gene: NA; v_gene: TRBV7-9; CDR3nt: TGTGCCAGCAGCAGGGGAACCGGAGGGTACTATGGCTACACCTTC; CDR3aa: CASSRGTGGYYGYTF
j_gene: TRBJ2-7; abundance: NA; d_gene: TRBD1; v_gene: TRBV10-3; CDR3nt: TGTGCCATCAGTGCCAAGTCGATGACAGGGTCCGAGCAGTACTTC; CDR3aa: CAISAKSMTGSEQYF
j_gene: TRBJ1-1; abundance: NA; d_gene: NA; v_gene: TRBV2; CDR3nt: TGTGCCAGCAGTGAAGCCGGGGGGGCTGTCGGGATGAACACTGAAGCTTTCTTT; CDR3aa: CASSEAGGAVGMNTEAFF
j_gene: TRBJ1-1; abundance: NA; d_gene: NA; v_gene: TRBV2; CDR3nt: TGTGCCAGCGTAACAGGGCCTAACACTGAAGCTTTCTTT; CDR3aa: CASVTGPNTEAFF
j_gene: TRBJ2-2; abundance: NA; d_gene: TRBD2; v_gene: TRBV9; CDR3nt: TGTGCCAGCAGCGTAACTAGCGGGGGGCTCACCGGGGAGCTGTTTTTT; CDR3aa: CASSVTSGGLTGELFF
j_gene: TRBJ1-4; abundance: once; d_gene: TRBD1; v_gene: TRBV15; CDR3nt: TGTGCCACCACCCAACAGGGGGGTGAAAAACTGTTTTTT; CDR3aa: CATTQQGGEKLFF
j_gene: TRBJ1-2; abundance: NA; d_gene: TRBD1; v_gene: TRBV7-2; CDR3nt: TGTGCCAGCAGCTTAGAAACAGGGGGCGCAGAAGGCTACACCTTC; CDR3aa: CASSLETGGAEGYTF
j_gene: TRBJ1-1; abundance: NA; d_gene: NA; v_gene: TRBV21-1; CDR3nt: TGTGCCAGCAGCAAAGCGTGGGGGCGATCGAACACTGAAGCTTTCTTT; CDR3aa: CASSKAWGRSNTEAFF
j_gene: TRBJ2-4; abundance: NA; d_gene: NA; v_gene: TRBV2; CDR3nt: TGTGCCAGCACCTCGGGTACGGGAAACATTCAGTACTTC; CDR3aa: CASTSGTGNIQYF
j_gene: TRBJ1-1; abundance: NA; d_gene: NA; v_gene: TRBV29-1; CDR3nt: TGCAGCGTGTTTGGACAGAACACTGAAGCTTTCTTT; CDR3aa: CSVFGQNTEAFF
j_gene: TRBJ1-1; abundance: NA; d_gene: TRBD1; v_gene: TRBV18; CDR3nt: TGTGCCAGCTCAGCTGCACAGGGGAGTGAAGCTTTCTTT; CDR3aa: CASSAAQGSEAFF
j_gene: TRBJ1-2; abundance: NA; d_gene: TRBD1; v_gene: TRBV2; CDR3nt: TGTGCCAGCAGTGAAGTCCCGACAGGGGTGGGGGGCTACACCTTC; CDR3aa: CASSEVPTGVGGYTF
j_gene: TRBJ2-7; abundance: NA; d_gene: TRBD2; v_gene: TRBV3-1/TRBV3-2; CDR3nt: TGTGCCAGCAGCCAACTAGCGGGGAGGGAGCAGTACTTC; CDR3aa: CASSQLAGREQYF
j_gene: TRBJ1-6; abundance: NA; d_gene: NA; v_gene: TRBV7-2; CDR3nt: TGTGCCAGCAGCTTAGCGCAGGTCGGTTCACCCCTCCACTTT; CDR3aa: CASSLAQVGSPLHF
j_gene: TRBJ1-5; abundance: NA; d_gene: TRBD1; v_gene: TRBV28; CDR3nt: TGTGCCAGCAGCGAAGGGACAGCAATAGTTCTAAATCAGCCCCAGCATTTT; CDR3aa: CASSEGTAIVLNQPQHF
j_gene: TRBJ1-3; abundance: few; d_gene: NA; v_gene: TRBV18; CDR3nt: TGTGCCAGCTCACCCCTGCCGGAGGCCTCTGGAAACACCATATATTTT; CDR3aa: CASSPLPEASGNTIYF
j_gene: TRBJ1-6; abundance: NA; d_gene: TRBD1; v_gene: TRBV19; CDR3nt: TGTGCCAGCCAGGACAGGTTAAATTCACCCCTCCACTTT; CDR3aa: CASQDRLNSPLHF
j_gene: TRBJ1-1; abundance: NA; d_gene: NA; v_gene: TRBV7-9; CDR3nt: TGTGCCAGCAGCCCCCGGGAAGCCACTGAAGCTTTCTTT; CDR3aa: CASSPREATEAFF
j_gene: TRBJ2-1; abundance: NA; d_gene: TRBD2; v_gene: TRBV24-1; CDR3nt: TGTGCCACCAACCGCAAGCGGGGGGATGAGCAGTTCTTC; CDR3aa: CATNRKRGDEQFF
j_gene: TRBJ2-5; abundance: NA; d_gene: TRBD1; v_gene: TRBV5-6; CDR3nt: TGTGCCAGCAGCTACAAAAGGACAGGGGGCGAGACCCAGTACTTC; CDR3aa: CASSYKRTGGETQYF
j_gene: TRBJ1-3; abundance: NA; d_gene: NA; v_gene: TRBV5-5; CDR3nt: TGTGCCAGCAGCCCCACACAGACCATCTCATCTGGAAACACCATATATTTT; CDR3aa: CASSPTQTISSGNTIYF
j_gene: TRBJ2-3; abundance: NA; d_gene: TRBD1; v_gene: TRBV5-8; CDR3nt: TGTGCCAGCGGCCGGGACAGACAGGCAGATACGCAGTATTTT; CDR3aa: CASGRDRQADTQYF
j_gene: TRBJ2-7; abundance: NA; d_gene: NA; v_gene: TRBV7-8; CDR3nt: TGTGCCAGCAGCCAGACGAGGAGGCCTCCCTACGAGCAGTACTTC; CDR3aa: CASSQTRRPPYEQYF
j_gene: TRBJ1-2; abundance: NA; d_gene: NA; v_gene: TRBV16; CDR3nt: TGTGCCAGCGCTCCGGACAGTGGGTATGGCTACACCTTC; CDR3aa: CASAPDSGYGYTF
j_gene: TRBJ2-1; abundance: NA; d_gene: TRBD2; v_gene: TRBV3-1/TRBV3-2; CDR3nt: TGTGCCAGCAGCCAAGGAGGCGGGACTAATATCAATGAGCAGTTCTTC; CDR3aa: CASSQGGGTNINEQFF
j_gene: TRBJ2-3; abundance: NA; d_gene: NA; v_gene: TRBV2; CDR3nt: TGTGCCAGCAGTGGTGCGGGTGGCTACGCCTCCTCAGATACGCAGTATTTT; CDR3aa: CASSGAGGYASSDTQYF
j_gene: TRBJ2-1; abundance: NA; d_gene: NA; v_gene: TRBV6-5; CDR3nt: TGTGCCAGCAGTTACTGGGCGAGCTCCTACAATGAGCAGTTCTTC; CDR3aa: CASSYWASSYNEQFF
j_gene: TRBJ1-1; abundance: NA; d_gene: NA; v_gene: TRBV5-1; CDR3nt: TGCGCCAGCACCCGTCTTGAGATGAACACTGAAGCTTTCTTT; CDR3aa: CASTRLEMNTEAFF
j_gene: TRBJ2-3; abundance: NA; d_gene: NA; v_gene: TRBV18; CDR3nt: TGTGCCAGCTCACCCGACAGCCGCACAGATACGCAGTATTTT; CDR3aa: CASSPDSRTDTQYF
j_gene: TRBJ1-5; abundance: NA; d_gene: TRBD1; v_gene: TRBV25-1; CDR3nt: TGTGCCGGGGACAGCCTATATAGCAATCAGCCCCAGCATTTT; CDR3aa: CAGDSLYSNQPQHF
j_gene: TRBJ2-5; abundance: NA; d_gene: NA; v_gene: TRBV12-3/TRBV12-4; CDR3nt: TGTGCCAGCAGTCCCAACACAATGGAGACCCAGTACTTC; CDR3aa: CASSPNTMETQYF
j_gene: TRBJ1-2; abundance: NA; d_gene: NA; v_gene: TRBV5-5; CDR3nt: TGTGCCAGCAGCTTGCGGGGGTTTGGCTACACCTTC; CDR3aa: CASSLRGFGYTF
j_gene: TRBJ1-1; abundance: NA; d_gene: NA; v_gene: TRBV11-2; CDR3nt: TGTGCCAGCAGCTCGCAGGGTTTTGAAGCTTTCTTT; CDR3aa: CASSSQGFEAFF
j_gene: TRBJ1-3; abundance: NA; d_gene: TRBD1; v_gene: TRBV4-1; CDR3nt: TGCGCCAGCAGCCAAGGGGGACAGGGGGCTATTGGAAACACCATATATTTT; CDR3aa: CASSQGGQGAIGNTIYF
j_gene: TRBJ2-1; abundance: NA; d_gene: TRBD1; v_gene: TRBV7-3; CDR3nt: TGTGCCAGCAGCCTAGGACAGGGGATATACAATGAGCAGTTCTTC; CDR3aa: CASSLGQGIYNEQFF
j_gene: TRBJ1-2; abundance: NA; d_gene: TRBD1; v_gene: TRBV3-1/TRBV3-2; CDR3nt: TGTGCCAGCAGCCAAGGGGTACCGGGACAGGTTGGTATCTATGGCTACACCTTC; CDR3aa: CASSQGVPGQVGIYGYTF
j_gene: TRBJ1-2; abundance: NA; d_gene: NA; v_gene: TRBV5-4; CDR3nt: TGTGCCAGCAGCTTGGAAACAGGCCCGAACTATGGCTACACCTTC; CDR3aa: CASSLETGPNYGYTF
j_gene: TRBJ2-3; abundance: NA; d_gene: NA; v_gene: TRBV5-1; CDR3nt: TGCGCCAGCAGCTTGCCCGCCGGGGAAGGTACGCAGTATTTT; CDR3aa: CASSLPAGEGTQYF
j_gene: TRBJ1-1; abundance: NA; d_gene: NA; v_gene: TRBV14; CDR3nt: TGTGCCAGCAGCCAAGTTCGGGGGAAGACTGAAGCTTTCTTT; CDR3aa: CASSQVRGKTEAFF
j_gene: TRBJ2-3; abundance: NA; d_gene: TRBD2; v_gene: TRBV28; CDR3nt: TGTGCCAGCAGTCCGCTCAGCGGGGGGCCTAGCACAGATACGCAGTATTTT; CDR3aa: CASSPLSGGPSTDTQYF
j_gene: TRBJ1-1; abundance: NA; d_gene: NA; v_gene: TRBV28; CDR3nt: TGTGCCAGCAGTTTTGGTAGGAGGCATGAAGCTTTCTTT; CDR3aa: CASSFGRRHEAFF
j_gene: TRBJ2-1; abundance: NA; d_gene: NA; v_gene: TRBV5-1; CDR3nt: TGCGCCAGCAGCCCAGACAGGTCCGGTGAGCAGTTCTTC; CDR3aa: CASSPDRSGEQFF
j_gene: TRBJ2-7; abundance: once; d_gene: NA; v_gene: TRBV6-5; CDR3nt: TGTGCCAGCAGCCGACCCAGCGGCAGGTTTTCCGAGCAGTACTTC; CDR3aa: CASSRPSGRFSEQYF
j_gene: TRBJ1-1; abundance: NA; d_gene: NA; v_gene: TRBV28; CDR3nt: TGTGCCAGCACTCCGCCTAGAGGGAACACTGAAGCTTTCTTT; CDR3aa: CASTPPRGNTEAFF
j_gene: TRBJ2-1; abundance: few; d_gene: NA; v_gene: TRBV7-2; CDR3nt: TGTGCCAGCAGCTTATCCTTCAATGAGCAGTTCTTC; CDR3aa: CASSLSFNEQFF
j_gene: TRBJ1-2; abundance: NA; d_gene: NA; v_gene: TRBV30; CDR3nt: TGTGCCTGTAGGGGGAACTTAGCTAACTATGGCTACACCTTC; CDR3aa: CACRGNLANYGYTF